This passage covers 8 T cell receptor beta chains from one sample sequenced in a study of blood T cell repertoires in COVID-19. Using immunoSEQ multiplex PCR, the repertoire was profiled, and TCRdb retains in-frame clones only, with some absent. Of 20,000 to 30,000 clones listed, roughly 89% are singletons. What was sequenced was peripheral blood. These receptors all stem from a human donor in a cohort sampled during active COVID-19.

The DNA of the CDR3 is TGTGCCAGCAGTTATTTAGATGAAGCTTTCTTT. Protein: CASSYLDEAFF. This chain connects TRBV6-5 to TRBJ1-1; D remains ambiguous. V was trimmed by 3 bases and J by 7 bases, leaving 6 bases between them. Germline V gene lookup returns CDR1 MNHEY and CDR2 SVGAGI. This CDR3 has 11 amino acids.

The rearrangement links TRBV5-4 to TRBJ1-6; D is perhaps TRBD1 (5 bases). There are 15 residues in the CDR3. Germline lookup yields CDR1 SGHNT and CDR2 YYREEE (reference sequence). The V end was cut by 4 bases, the J end by 9 bases, with 17 bases between. Here the CDR3 DNA reads TGTGCCAGCAGCCAAGGGACTCCATCTACTTCACCCCTCCACTTT. Protein product: CASSQGTPSTSPLHF.

The chain has TRBV28 and TRBJ1-5; D is undetermined. The CDR3 sequence is 15 residues long. The germline gives CDR1 MDHEN, CDR2 SYDVKM. Trimming pared 4 bases from V and 2 bases from J, leaving 12 bases between. CDR3 DNA: TGTGCCAGCAGTTCGACACAATCGGGCAATCAGCCCCAGCATTTT. Residues: CASSSTQSGNQPQHF.

The rearrangement uses TRBV30 and TRBJ2-7; unclear D gene. The CDR3 extends over 12 amino acids. Germline CDR1 and CDR2: GTSNPN and SVGIG (reference sequence). V lost 4 bases and J lost 2, with 9 bases in between. The CDR3 loop is CAWIPDTYEQYF. The CDR3 DNA sequence: TGTGCCTGGATTCCCGACACCTACGAGCAGTACTTC.

The V gene is TRBV5-4, the J gene TRBJ2-1; 9 bases agree with TRBD2. V lost 4 bases, J lost 1 base, and 3 bases stayed unmatched. CDR3 length: 15 residues. CDR1 and CDR2 from the germline V gene are SGHNT and YYREEE (reference sequence). CDR3 nucleotide sequence: TGTGCCAGCAGCCTTAGCGGGGGATCCTACAATGAGCAGTTCTTC. Protein: CASSLSGGSYNEQFF. Full variable domain (missing parts from reference TRBV5-4 and TRBJ2-1): ETGVTQSPTHLIKTRGQQVTLRCSSQSGHNTVSWYQQALGQGPQFIFQYYREEENGRGNFPPRFSGLQFPNYSSELNVNALELDDSALYLCASSLSGGSYNEQFFGPGTRLTVL.

This clone turned up a few times. The chain combines TRBV5-8 with TRBJ2-2; TRBD1 agrees at 7 bases. CDR1 is SGHTS, CDR2 YDEGEE, per germline. This CDR3 has 15 residues. V was clipped by 2 bases and J by 4 bases; unmatched bases: 5. The CDR3 nucleotides read TGTGCCAGCAGCTTAAGACAGGGTATCACCGGGGAGCTGTTTTTT. Protein: CASSLRQGITGELFF. The complete variable domain, with remaining parts taken from reference TRBV5-8 and TRBJ2-2, reads EAGVTQSPTHLIKTRGQQATLRCSPISGHTSVYWYQQALGLGLQFLLWYDEGEERNRGNFPPRFSGRQFPNYSSELNVNALELEDSALYLCASSLRQGITGELFFGEGSRLTVL.

V and J are TRBV7-9 and TRBJ1-1; TRBD1 might be the D (6 bases). Germline V lookup: CDR1 SEHNR, CDR2 FQNEAQ (reference sequence). Trimming took off 3 bases at V and 1 base at J, with 9 bases between the two ends. The CDR3 has 14 amino acids. The CDR3 sequence is CASSFQGKNTEAFF. The DNA of the CDR3 is TGTGCCAGCAGCTTTCAGGGGAAGAACACTGAAGCTTTCTTT.

This clone has only one observation. V gene TRBV4-1 combines with J gene TRBJ2-3; 12 bases align to TRBD1. The CDR3 loop spans 15 amino acids. J was trimmed by 6 bases and V by 3 bases; bases with no gene match: 4. The germline V gene has CDR1 MGHRA and CDR2 YSYEKL. CDR3 protein: CASSQGDRGLDTQYF. The DNA of the CDR3 is TGCGCCAGCAGCCAGGGGGACAGGGGGCTGGATACGCAGTATTTT.